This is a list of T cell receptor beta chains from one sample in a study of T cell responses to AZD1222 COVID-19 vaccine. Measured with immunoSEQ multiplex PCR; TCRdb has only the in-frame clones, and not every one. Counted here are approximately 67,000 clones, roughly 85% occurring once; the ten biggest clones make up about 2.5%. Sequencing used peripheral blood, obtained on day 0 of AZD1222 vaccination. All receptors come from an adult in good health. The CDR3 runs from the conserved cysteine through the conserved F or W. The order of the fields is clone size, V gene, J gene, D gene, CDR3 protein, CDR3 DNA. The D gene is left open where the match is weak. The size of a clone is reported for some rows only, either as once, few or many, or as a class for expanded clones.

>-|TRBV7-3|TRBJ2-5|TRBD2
CASSPLGLAGGETQYF
TGTGCCAGCAGCCCCCTGGGCCTAGCGGGAGGGGAGACCCAGTACTTC
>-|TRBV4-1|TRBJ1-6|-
CASSQHTGQTRPLHF
TGCGCCAGCAGCCAACATACAGGACAGACTCGACCCCTCCACTTT
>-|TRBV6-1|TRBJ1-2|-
CASSSQSTNYGYTF
TGTGCCAGCAGTTCCCAAAGTACTAACTATGGCTACACCTTC
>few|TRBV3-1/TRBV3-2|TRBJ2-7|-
CASSRGRGTHF
TGTGCCAGCAGCCGCGGTCGGGGAACTCACTTC
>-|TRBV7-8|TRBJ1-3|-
CASSQTRETIYF
TGTGCCAGCAGCCAAACCAGGGAGACCATATATTTT
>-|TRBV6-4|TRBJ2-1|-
CASRGWDNEQFF
TGTGCCAGTCGGGGTTGGGACAATGAGCAGTTCTTC
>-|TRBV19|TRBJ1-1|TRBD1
CASDSGTGSGTEAFF
TGTGCCAGCGACTCCGGGACAGGGTCGGGCACTGAAGCTTTCTTT
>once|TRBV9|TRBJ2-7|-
CASSLIGGTEQYF
TGTGCCAGCAGCCTCATTGGGGGTACCGAGCAGTACTTC
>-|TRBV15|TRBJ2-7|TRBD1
CATSRDRTGNYEQYF
TGTGCCACCAGCAGAGATAGGACAGGGAATTACGAGCAGTACTTC
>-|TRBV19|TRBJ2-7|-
CASSIGGVGEQYF
TGTGCCAGTAGTATAGGAGGAGTAGGGGAGCAGTACTTC
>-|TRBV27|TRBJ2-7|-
CASSPLLGRVYEQYF
TGTGCCAGCAGTCCCCTGCTCGGTAGGGTCTACGAGCAGTACTTC
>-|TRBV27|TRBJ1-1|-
CASLTQFINTEAFF
TGTGCCAGCCTCACACAGTTTATCAACACTGAAGCTTTCTTT
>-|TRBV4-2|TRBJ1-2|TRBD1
CASSQERGRAYGYTF
TGTGCCAGCAGCCAAGAGAGGGGGCGGGCGTATGGCTACACCTTC
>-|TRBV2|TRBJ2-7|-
CASSPEGLSHEQYF
TGTGCCAGCAGCCCGGAAGGCCTAAGCCACGAGCAGTACTTC
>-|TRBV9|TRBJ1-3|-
CASSAFSSDTIYF
TGTGCCAGCAGCGCCTTCAGTAGTGACACCATATATTTT
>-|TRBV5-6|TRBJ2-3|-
CASSLAGRTSTDTQYF
TGTGCCAGCAGCTTGGCCGGGCGAACTAGCACAGATACGCAGTATTTT
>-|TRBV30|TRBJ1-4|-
CAWSSLEQGDEKLFF
TGTGCCTGGAGTAGCTTGGAACAGGGAGATGAAAAACTGTTTTTT
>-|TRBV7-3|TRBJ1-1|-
CASSLYSRGSEAFF
TGTGCCAGCAGCTTATACTCCAGGGGCTCTGAAGCTTTCTTT
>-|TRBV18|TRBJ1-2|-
CASSPPVVGSYGYTF
TGTGCCAGCTCACCCCCGGTAGTAGGGAGCTATGGCTACACCTTC
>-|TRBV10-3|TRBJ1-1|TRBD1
CAIREGQPNTEAFF
TGTGCCATCAGGGAGGGACAGCCGAACACTGAAGCTTTCTTT
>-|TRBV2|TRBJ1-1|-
CASSFRQTNTEAFF
TGTGCCAGCAGTTTCCGCCAGACGAACACTGAAGCTTTCTTT
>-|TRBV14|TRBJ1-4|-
CASSQDLRSGEKLFF
TGTGCCAGCAGCCAAGATCTCCGGAGCGGTGAAAAACTGTTTTTT